This TCR beta chain is drawn from a study of CD8 T cells in ankylosing spondylitis. Findings and caveats of the study: Ankylosing spondylitis blood appeared to carry a characteristic TCR beta motif of several highly homologous variants.

Germline V CDR1 and CDR2: MGHRA, YSYEKL. This CDR3 spans 13 amino acids. Trimming took off 6 bases at V and 3 bases at J, with 9 bases between the two ends. Concerning this clonotype itself: Its antigen is unidentified.

TCRdb re-called the 5' RACE reads through MiXCR, storing one row per CDR3 protein. There are roughly 700,000 distinct CDR3 sequences in the sample; around 17% occur only once, and 15% to 20% lies in the top ten. This clonotype was sampled from a male donor with ankylosing spondylitis. This chain links TRBV4-1 with TRBJ2-1; the D gene is possibly TRBD1 (6 bases). The sequenced sample was blood, either unsorted or a sorted T cell fraction (not recorded which). CDR3 sequence: CASRGDIYNEQFF. The CDR3 coding sequence is TGCGCCAGCAGGGGGGACATCTACAATGAGCAGTTCTTC.